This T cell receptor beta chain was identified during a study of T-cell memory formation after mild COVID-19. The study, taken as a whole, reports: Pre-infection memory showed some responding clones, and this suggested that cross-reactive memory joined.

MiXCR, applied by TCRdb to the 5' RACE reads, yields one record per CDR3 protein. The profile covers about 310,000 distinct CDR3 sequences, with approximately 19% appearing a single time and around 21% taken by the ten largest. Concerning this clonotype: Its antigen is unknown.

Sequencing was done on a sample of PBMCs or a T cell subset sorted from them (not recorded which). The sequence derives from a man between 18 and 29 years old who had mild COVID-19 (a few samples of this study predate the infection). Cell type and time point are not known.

The CDR3 DNA follows: TGCAGTGCCTCCGGCGGGGGATTTAACTATGGCTACACCTTC. Its translation: CSASGGGFNYGYTF. V gene TRBV20-1 combines with J gene TRBJ1-2; perhaps TRBD1 as D (5 bases). The CDR3 loop spans 14 amino acids. Germline V gene data show CDR1 as DFQATT and CDR2 as SNEGSKA (reference sequence). With 6 bases removed from V and 1 base from J, the gap between germline ends came to 15 bases.